The rows below give T cell receptor beta chains drawn from one sample of a study of TIL therapy for anti-PD-1-resistant metastatic lung cancer. Clones were sequenced by immunoSEQ multiplex PCR, and TCRdb holds only the in-frame ones, with some missing. This table has about 100,000 clones, around 71% appearing once. This specimen consisted of tumor tissue, obtained at baseline. These TCRs come from a person between 30 and 80 years old with non-small cell lung cancer. Each CDR3 is given with its conserved first and last residue. The D gene is left open where the match is weak. Rows give clone size only sometimes, using once, few, many, or a class for an expanded clone.

v_gene: TRBV7-2; d_gene: .; j_gene: TRBJ2-4; abundance: .; CDR3aa: CASSLWALENIQYF; CDR3nt: TGTGCCAGCAGCTTATGGGCCCTCGAGAACATTCAGTACTTC
v_gene: TRBV5-1; d_gene: TRBD1; j_gene: TRBJ1-2; abundance: .; CDR3aa: CASSLQGPRGKPNYGYTF; CDR3nt: TGCGCCAGCAGCTTACAGGGGCCTAGGGGTAAGCCTAACTATGGCTACACCTTC
v_gene: TRBV7-2; d_gene: .; j_gene: TRBJ2-5; abundance: .; CDR3aa: CASSLLETQYF; CDR3nt: TGTGCCAGCAGCTTACTGGAGACCCAGTACTTC
v_gene: TRBV10-3; d_gene: .; j_gene: TRBJ2-5; abundance: .; CDR3aa: CASNPGQQETQYF; CDR3nt: TGTGCCAGCAATCCGGGACAACAAGAGACCCAGTACTTC
v_gene: TRBV29-1; d_gene: TRBD1; j_gene: TRBJ1-4; abundance: .; CDR3aa: CSVEEVGTGNEKLFF; CDR3nt: TGCAGCGTTGAAGAGGTCGGGACAGGGAATGAAAAACTGTTTTTT
v_gene: TRBV2; d_gene: .; j_gene: TRBJ1-4; abundance: .; CDR3aa: CASTGLGRAEKLFF; CDR3nt: TGTGCCAGCACCGGTTTGGGCCGCGCGGAAAAACTGTTTTTT
v_gene: TRBV12-3/TRBV12-4; d_gene: .; j_gene: TRBJ1-3; abundance: .; CDR3aa: CASSSGDGNTIYF; CDR3nt: TGTGCCAGCAGTTCAGGGGATGGAAACACCATATATTTT
v_gene: TRBV19; d_gene: TRBD1; j_gene: TRBJ1-6; abundance: many; CDR3aa: CASSIKRTGINSPLHF; CDR3nt: TGTGCCAGTAGTATAAAGAGGACAGGAATCAATTCACCCCTCCACTTT
v_gene: TRBV29-1; d_gene: .; j_gene: TRBJ1-2; abundance: .; CDR3aa: CSVEEGAGGGDGYTF; CDR3nt: TGCAGCGTTGAAGAAGGTGCAGGAGGAGGCGATGGCTACACCTTC
v_gene: TRBV28; d_gene: TRBD1; j_gene: TRBJ2-7; abundance: .; CDR3aa: CASSFRGQTYEQYF; CDR3nt: TGTGCCAGCAGTTTTAGGGGGCAAACCTACGAGCAGTACTTC
v_gene: TRBV28; d_gene: TRBD1; j_gene: TRBJ1-6; abundance: .; CDR3aa: CASNLPGGRDYNSPLHF; CDR3nt: TGTGCCAGCAACCTCCCAGGGGGGCGCGACTATAATTCACCCCTCCACTTT
v_gene: TRBV28; d_gene: TRBD2; j_gene: TRBJ2-5; abundance: .; CDR3aa: CASSWSGRGLGQETQYF; CDR3nt: TGTGCCAGCAGTTGGAGCGGGAGAGGGTTGGGACAAGAGACCCAGTACTTC
v_gene: TRBV2; d_gene: .; j_gene: TRBJ2-1; abundance: .; CDR3aa: CASRDAGGGDEQFF; CDR3nt: TGTGCCAGCAGGGACGCAGGGGGAGGCGATGAGCAGTTCTTC
v_gene: TRBV15; d_gene: .; j_gene: TRBJ1-4; abundance: .; CDR3aa: CATSRVRGGRDEKLFF; CDR3nt: TGTGCCACCAGCAGAGTACGCGGGGGCAGGGATGAAAAACTGTTTTTT
v_gene: TRBV4-3; d_gene: .; j_gene: TRBJ1-4; abundance: .; CDR3aa: CASSQDLGGLGEKLFF; CDR3nt: TGCGCCAGCAGCCAAGATCTTGGGGGGCTGGGAGAAAAACTGTTTTTT
v_gene: TRBV6-2/TRBV6-3; d_gene: .; j_gene: TRBJ2-2; abundance: .; CDR3aa: CASSPRRALNTGELFF; CDR3nt: TGTGCCAGCAGTCCCCGACGGGCCCTGAACACCGGGGAGCTGTTTTTT
v_gene: TRBV30; d_gene: .; j_gene: TRBJ2-2; abundance: .; CDR3aa: CAWSEATGELFF; CDR3nt: TGTGCCTGGAGTGAAGCAACCGGGGAGCTGTTTTTT
v_gene: TRBV7-6; d_gene: TRBD2; j_gene: TRBJ2-5; abundance: .; CDR3aa: CASSLSGGFWETQYF; CDR3nt: TGTGCCAGCAGCTTAAGCGGGGGGTTCTGGGAGACCCAGTACTTC
v_gene: TRBV27; d_gene: TRBD2; j_gene: TRBJ2-3; abundance: .; CDR3aa: CASSLLKWGGMRTSTDTQYF; CDR3nt: TGTGCCAGCAGTTTATTGAAGTGGGGGGGAATGAGGACTAGCACAGATACGCAGTATTTT
v_gene: TRBV2; d_gene: .; j_gene: TRBJ1-6; abundance: few; CDR3aa: CASRDINNSPLHF; CDR3nt: TGTGCCAGCAGGGACATTAATAATTCACCCCTCCACTTT
v_gene: TRBV7-3; d_gene: TRBD2; j_gene: TRBJ2-3; abundance: .; CDR3aa: CASSLETSGNPTDTQYF; CDR3nt: TGTGCCAGCAGCTTAGAGACTAGCGGGAATCCCACAGATACGCAGTATTTT
v_gene: TRBV9; d_gene: .; j_gene: TRBJ2-3; abundance: .; CDR3aa: CASSAGTINTDTQYF; CDR3nt: TGTGCCAGCAGCGCTGGGACGATAAACACAGATACGCAGTATTTT